Presented here are 29 T cell receptor beta chains from one specimen sequenced in a study of Ad26.COV2.S vaccination and SARS-CoV-2 variants. The treatment: approximately 18 received Ad26.COV2.S at low or high dose, single or two shots; about 5 received placebo; per-sample allocation not given. Samples came from day 63 after the first vaccine or placebo injection. Profiled with immunoSEQ multiplex PCR; TCRdb holds only in-frame clones, not every one. The sample contains some 250,000 clones, around 89% of which appear only once. Material: peripheral blood, obtained in a trial of Ad26.COV2.S vaccine versus placebo. The receptors originated from a person aged 18-60 years who received the Ad26.COV2.S COVID-19 vaccine or a placebo.

The chain combines TRBV28 with TRBJ1-2, with a weak D call TRBD1 (5 bases). Looked up from germline, CDR1 is MDHEN and CDR2 is SYDVKM. The CDR3 consists of 12 residues. CDR3 nucleotides: TGTGCTATGGGCGACAGAAACTATGGCTACACCTTC. It yields the protein CAMGDRNYGYTF.

This rearrangement joins TRBV7-9 to TRBJ2-7; 14 bases fit TRBD2. From germline, CDR1 is SEHNR and CDR2 FQNEAQ (reference sequence). CDR3 size: 18 residues. Germline trimming cut 4 bases from V and 6 bases from J; bases unmatched to any gene: 14. The CDR3 sequence: CASSSVYGTSGSIVEQYF. CDR3 nucleotides: TGTGCCAGCAGCTCCGTCTACGGGACTAGCGGGAGCATTGTCGAGCAGTACTTC.

The chain combines TRBV11-2 with TRBJ1-4; 8 nucleotides match TRBD1. There are 14 residues in the CDR3. Germline-derived CDR1 and CDR2 are SGHAT and FQNNGV. The V segment lost 6 bases and the J segment 8 bases; nucleotides outside the gene matches: 8. CDR3 loop: CASRGTGLGEKLFF. The CDR3 DNA sequence: TGTGCCAGCAGAGGGACAGGTTTAGGCGAAAAACTGTTTTTT. Supplemented by reference TRBV11-2 and TRBJ1-4, the full variable domain reads EAGVAQSPRYKIIEKRQSVAFWCNPISGHATLYWYQQILGQGPKLLIQFQNNGVVDDSQLPKDRFSAERLKGVDSTLKIQPAKLEDSAVYLCASRGTGLGEKLFFGSGTQLSVL.

This chain connects TRBV4-3 to TRBJ1-1, with D maybe TRBD1 (5 bases). The V end was cut by 0 bases, the J end by 6 bases, with 14 bases between. The CDR3 is 15 residues long. CDR1 LGHNA and CDR2 YSLEER come from the germline V gene. Here the CDR3 DNA reads TGCGCCAGCAGCCAAGATCTTGGGGGGATACCTGAAGCTTTCTTT. Its protein product is CASSQDLGGIPEAFF.

This clone was recorded once. This chain links TRBV19 with TRBJ2-3; 7 nucleotides agree with TRBD2. The V and J ends lost 3 bases and 1 base, in that order; junction bases with no gene match: 1. The CDR3 has 14 residues. CDR1 and CDR2 (germline): LNHDA, SQIVND (reference sequence). The CDR3 sequence is CASSMAGGTDTQYF. The CDR3 DNA is TGTGCCAGTAGTATGGCGGGGGGCACAGATACGCAGTATTTT.

V gene TRBV20-1 combines with J gene TRBJ2-7; D perhaps matches TRBD1 (6 bases). This CDR3 has 14 residues. The V end lost 3 bases, the J end lost 0 bases, and 12 bases lay between the germline ends. CDR1 is DFQATT and CDR2 is SNEGSKA in the germline V gene (reference sequence). CDR3 protein: CSASPEGVSYEQYF. The CDR3 nucleotides read TGCAGTGCTAGTCCCGAGGGGGTCTCCTACGAGCAGTACTTC.

The J gene is TRBJ2-1, the V gene TRBV7-2; D is ambiguous. Germline assignment: CDR1 SGHTA and CDR2 FQGNSA. This CDR3 region has 11 residues. Trimming took off 5 bases at V and 9 bases at J, with 8 bases between the two ends. CDR3 sequence reads: CASSLPGEQFF. CDR3 DNA: TGTGCCAGCAGCCTCCCTGGTGAGCAGTTCTTC. Full variable domain (remainder filled in from reference TRBV7-2 and TRBJ2-1): GAGVSQSPSNKVTEKGKDVELRCDPISGHTALYWYRQSLGQGLEFLIYFQGNSAPDKSGLPSDRFSAERTGGSVSTLTIQRTQQEDSAVYLCASSLPGEQFFGPGTRLTVL.

This CDR3 is CASSIKFRDYEQYF. The CDR3 DNA reads TGTGCCAGCAGCATAAAATTTCGGGACTACGAGCAGTACTTC. The chain employs TRBV7-9 and TRBJ2-7; perhaps TRBD2 as D (5 bases). V was trimmed by 5 bases and J by 3 bases, leaving 14 bases between them. Germline V gene data show CDR1 as SEHNR and CDR2 as FQNEAQ (reference sequence). The CDR3 is 14 residues long.

The chain links TRBV5-6 to TRBJ2-7; D gene uncertain. The CDR3 is 11 residues long. The V gene's germline CDR1 is SGHDT and CDR2 YYEEEE. Trimming cost V 0 bases and J 5 bases, with 3 bases left between them. The CDR3 loop reads CASSLAHEQYF. DNA of the CDR3: TGTGCCAGCAGCTTGGCCCACGAGCAGTACTTC.

This clone was counted between two and nine times. V gene TRBV19 combines with J gene TRBJ1-6; 8 bases map to TRBD1. The length of the CDR3 is 11 residues. Trimming took 4 bases from V and 15 from J; bases not matched to a gene: 2. Germline CDR1 and CDR2: LNHDA and SQIVND (reference sequence). For the CDR3, the DNA is TGTGCCAGTAGTAACGGACAGGGCCTCCACTTT. Translating gives CASSNGQGLHF.

The rearrangement links TRBV9 to TRBJ1-3; TRBD1 is a possible D gene (5 bases). Germline loops: CDR1 SGDLS, CDR2 YYNGEE. Trimming removed 0 bases from V and 4 bases from J, with 14 bases in between. The CDR3 is 16 residues long. The CDR3 loop reads CASSVDGQGRGNTIYF. In nucleotides, the CDR3 is TGTGCCAGCAGCGTAGATGGACAAGGGCGAGGAAACACCATATATTTT.

This clone was picked up a small number of times. V gene TRBV28 combines with J gene TRBJ1-1; the match to TRBD1 covers 10 bases. The CDR3 spans 14 residues. The germline CDR1 and CDR2 sequences are MDHEN and SYDVKM. The J segment lost 1 base and the V segment lost 9 bases, leaving 5 bases of the junction unmatched. CDR3 DNA sequence: TGTGCCAGTAGGACAGGGGGGGCGAACACTGAAGCTTTCTTT. Translated: CASRTGGANTEAFF. Combining the CDR3 with reference TRBV28 and TRBJ1-1 gives the whole variable domain DVKVTQSSRYLVKRTGEKVFLECVQDMDHENMFWYRQDPGLGLRLIYFSYDVKMKEKGDIPEGYSVSREKKERFSLILESASTNQTSMYLCASRTGGANTEAFFGQGTRLTVV.

This clone was found a few times. The rearrangement links TRBV6-4 to TRBJ2-6, with D unclear. The CDR3 loop spans 14 amino acids. V lost 2 bases and J 4 bases, leaving 6 bases between the germline ends. From germline, CDR1 is MRHNA and CDR2 SNTAGT. This CDR3 reads CASSDGSGANVLTF. The CDR3 DNA is TGTGCCAGCAGTGACGGCTCGGGGGCCAACGTCCTGACTTTC.

The chain is built from TRBV7-9 and TRBJ1-1; TRBD1 agrees at 7 bases. After removal of 5 bases from V and 6 bases from J, the junction contained 6 bases not matched to a gene. Germline V gene data show CDR1 as SEHNR and CDR2 as FQNEAQ (reference sequence). The CDR3 is made up of 13 amino acids. The DNA for the CDR3 is TGTGCCAGCAGCCAGGGGGGACAGTCTGAAGCTTTCTTT. This translates into CASSQGGQSEAFF.

This chain links TRBV5-5 with TRBJ1-2; a weak D match, TRBD1 (5 bases). With 1 base removed from V and 6 bases from J, the gap between germline ends came to 10 bases. Germline lookup yields CDR1 SGHKS and CDR2 YYEKEE (reference sequence). The CDR3 runs to 13 residues. CDR3 loop: CASSLLGQDGYTF. CDR3 DNA sequence: TGTGCCAGCAGCTTGTTGGGGCAGGATGGCTACACCTTC.

This clone was observed once. This chain joins TRBV7-9 and TRBJ1-3; no firm D call. V shed 6 bases and J shed 0 bases, with 15 bases lying between them. The CDR3 consists of 16 residues. From germline, CDR1 is SEHNR and CDR2 FQNEAQ (reference sequence). Here the CDR3 DNA reads TGTGCCAGCAGACCACCTGGGGTGAGCTCTGGAAACACCATATATTTT. As protein: CASRPPGVSSGNTIYF.

A few counts support this clone. This chain connects TRBV18 to TRBJ2-7; D unclear. Between the trimmed V and J ends, which lost 5 bases and 4 bases, there was a span of 15 bases. Germline lookup yields CDR1 KGHSH and CDR2 LQKENI. The CDR3 is 14 amino acids. The CDR3 DNA reads as TGTGCCAGCTCAATCGGCGCGCAGTCTTACGAGCAGTACTTC. As protein: CASSIGAQSYEQYF.

The chain couples TRBV10-3 to TRBJ2-3, with 12 bases that match TRBD2. The CDR3 has 16 amino acids. Germline-derived CDR1 and CDR2 are ENHRY and SYGVKD. V shed 2 bases, J shed 2 bases, and the junction held 2 bases outside the gene matches. CDR3 nucleotide sequence: TGTGCCATCAGTGAGACTAGCGGGGGGCTCACAGATACGCAGTATTTT. Its translation: CAISETSGGLTDTQYF.

J is TRBJ1-1 and V is TRBV6-6, with D perhaps TRBD1 (5 bases). With 2 bases removed from V and 0 bases from J, the gap between germline ends came to 7 bases. Per the germline V gene, CDR1 is MNHNY and CDR2 is SVGAGI (reference sequence). The CDR3 sequence is 14 residues long. CDR3 residues: CASSYRGVNTEAFF. In DNA, the CDR3 is TGTGCCAGCAGTTACAGGGGCGTGAACACTGAAGCTTTCTTT.

CDR3 in amino acids: CASSLGTGTSGGSHQTQYF. The DNA of the CDR3 is TGTGCCAGCAGCTTAGGGACCGGGACTAGCGGGGGATCGCACCAGACCCAGTACTTC. The J gene is TRBJ2-5, the V gene TRBV7-2; 14 positions match TRBD2. CDR1 and CDR2 (germline): SGHTA, FQGNSA. This CDR3 region has 19 residues. Germline trimming cut 1 base from V and 6 bases from J; bases unmatched to any gene: 13.

The chain carries TRBV29-1 and TRBJ2-1; D unresolved. CDR1 is SQVTM and CDR2 is ANQGSEA in the germline V gene. Trimming removed 2 bases from V and 3 bases from J, with 11 bases in between. This CDR3 is 14 amino acids long. The CDR3 loop is CSVELVGRYNEQFF. In nucleotides, the CDR3 is TGCAGCGTTGAACTGGTAGGCCGCTACAATGAGCAGTTCTTC.

This clone appeared once. The chain employs TRBV14 and TRBJ1-1; TRBD1 might be the D (5 bases). Germline CDR1 is SGHDN and CDR2 is FVKESK. Trimming cost V 2 bases and J 6 bases, with 16 bases left between them. The CDR3 totals 15 residues. The CDR3 coding sequence is TGTGCCAGCAGCCAATTTCCCGCGGGGGAACCTGAAGCTTTCTTT. Translating gives CASSQFPAGEPEAFF. Full variable domain (missing parts from reference TRBV14 and TRBJ1-1): EAGVTQFPSHSVIEKGQTVTLRCDPISGHDNLYWYRRVMGKEIKFLLHFVKESKQDESGMPNNRFLAERTGGTYSTLKVQPAELEDSGVYFCASSQFPAGEPEAFFGQGTRLTVV.

This clone appeared a few times. The CDR3 sequence: CSATQGGGYGYTF. The CDR3 coding sequence is TGCAGCGCCACTCAAGGGGGCGGCTATGGCTACACCTTC. The chain joins TRBV29-1 to TRBJ1-2, with 7 bases that match TRBD1. V trimming: 7 bases; J trimming: 4 bases; junction bases outside the gene matches: 9. The CDR3 length is 13 residues. Germline loops: CDR1 SQVTM, CDR2 ANQGSEA.

This rearrangement joins TRBV5-4 to TRBJ2-3, with D possibly being TRBD2 (5 bases). V dropped 2 bases and J dropped 0 bases, with 10 bases sitting between them. The germline CDR1 and CDR2 sequences are SGHNT and YYREEE (reference sequence). The CDR3 length is 15 residues. CDR3 in DNA: TGTGCCAGCAGCTTTAGGGCGGGTAGCACAGATACGCAGTATTTT. Encoded protein: CASSFRAGSTDTQYF. The full variable domain, rest sourced from reference TRBV5-4 and TRBJ2-3, is ETGVTQSPTHLIKTRGQQVTLRCSSQSGHNTVSWYQQALGQGPQFIFQYYREEENGRGNFPPRFSGLQFPNYSSELNVNALELDDSALYLCASSFRAGSTDTQYFGPGTRLTVL.

This clone was recorded only once. CDR3 bases: TGTGCCAGCAGCCCCAGACTGGCATCAAGCTCCTACGAGCAGTACTTC. Its translation: CASSPRLASSSYEQYF. The chain recombines TRBV9 with TRBJ2-7; D not certain. CDR1 SGDLS and CDR2 YYNGEE come from the germline V gene. V lost 4 bases and J lost 0, with 17 bases in between. This CDR3 comprises 16 residues.

In the case of this clone: Other DNA sequences in the same sample also yield this CDR3. This sequence joins TRBV6-2 or TRBV6-3 and TRBJ2-5; D may be TRBD2 (5 bases). V lost 3 bases to trimming and J lost 4 bases, with 9 bases between them. Per the germline V gene, CDR1 is MNHEY and CDR2 is SVGEGT. The CDR3 spans 13 residues. CDR3 protein: CASSYRAGETQYF. The CDR3 region has the DNA TGTGCCAGCAGTTATCGGGCGGGAGAGACCCAGTACTTC.

J is TRBJ2-1 and V is TRBV5-4; 10 positions agree with TRBD2. CDR1 is SGHNT, CDR2 YYREEE, per germline (reference sequence). J was trimmed by 0 bases and V by 3 bases; bases with no gene match: 0. The CDR3 length is 15 residues. The CDR3 nucleotides are TGTGCCAGCAGCTCTAGCGGGAGCTCCTACAATGAGCAGTTCTTC. Translating gives CASSSSGSSYNEQFF. The full variable domain, with the rest looked up from reference TRBV5-4 and TRBJ2-1, is ETGVTQSPTHLIKTRGQQVTLRCSSQSGHNTVSWYQQALGQGPQFIFQYYREEENGRGNFPPRFSGLQFPNYSSELNVNALELDDSALYLCASSSSGSSYNEQFFGPGTRLTVL.

The chain uses TRBV5-3 and TRBJ1-5; TRBD1 matches at 8 bases. TRBV5-3 is known as an ORF, though its function is uncertain. The CDR3 consists of 14 residues. V lost 5 bases, J lost 2 bases, and 3 bases stayed unmatched. CDR3: CARSVGQGNQPQHF. In DNA, the CDR3 is TGTGCCAGAAGTGTGGGACAGGGCAATCAGCCCCAGCATTTT.

V usage is TRBV19 and J usage is TRBJ1-1; the match to TRBD1 covers 7 bases. Germline assignment: CDR1 LNHDA and CDR2 SQIVND (reference sequence). CDR3 length: 15 amino acids. The trim removed 5 bases at V and 4 bases at J, leaving 10 bases unmatched. The CDR3 sequence: CASSRSTGPFTEAFF. Written as DNA, the CDR3 is TGTGCCAGTAGTCGGTCGACAGGGCCGTTCACTGAAGCTTTCTTT. The full variable domain, in which reference TRBV19 and TRBJ1-1 provide the parts outside the CDR3, is DGGITQSPKYLFRKEGQNVTLSCEQNLNHDAMYWYRQDPGQGLRLIYYSQIVNDFQKGDIAEGYSVSREKKESFPLTVTSAQKNPTAFYLCASSRSTGPFTEAFFGQGTRLTVV.